This T cell receptor beta chain was observed in a study of naive and memory T cell subsets. Germline CDR1 SGHNT, CDR2 YYREEE (reference sequence). The CDR3 has 18 amino acids. The V segment lost 0 bases and the J segment 6 bases; nucleotides outside the gene matches: 15. The beta constant-region primer was an equimolar mix of two oligonucleotides covering TRBC1 and TRBC2. TCRdb reprocessed the UMI-ligation and nested PCR reads via MiXCR and lists one record per CDR3 protein. Among under 150,000 distinct CDR3 sequences, about 15% were seen once, and the ten largest hold 0.14%. The chain uses TRBV5-4 and TRBJ2-1, with TRBD1 matching over 7 bases. The receptor was derived from a human donor in good health. The sample consisted of naive CD4+ T cells from blood. In DNA, the CDR3 is TGTGCCAGCAGCTTGGGACTCTTTAGGGGGCGCTTCTCCAATGAGCAGTTCTTC. Amino acids: CASSLGLFRGRFSNEQFF.